This T cell receptor beta chain originates from a study of beta chain features in type 1 diabetes. Whole-study results and caveats: TCRB CDR3s from Type 1 diabetes patients were moderately but significantly shorter in all four CD4+ subsets. Naive, central memory and Treg TCRB repertoires appeared more alike in patients than in healthy donors.

This clone turned up a few times. Its target is unknown. Sequenced material consisted of expressed TCRB transcripts (all of the isolated RNA was reverse transcribed). TCRdb's copy holds only in-frame clones and misses some; the assay was immunoSEQ multiplex PCR. The table has around 180,000 clones, under 9.5% seen once. The source of this sequence is a man aged 18 to 29 with type 1 diabetes. Sequences were obtained from central memory CD4+ T cells from blood.

Written as DNA, the CDR3 is TGCGCCAGCAGTGAGAATAGCGGGTACGAGCAGTACTTC. It is translated as CASSENSGYEQYF. The chain joins TRBV10-2 to TRBJ2-7, with 7 nucleotides matching TRBD2. Germline CDR1 reads WSHSY; CDR2 reads SAAADI. V lost 2 bases to trimming and J lost 4 bases; unmatched junction nucleotides: 2. CDR3 length: 13 residues.